These 12 T cell receptor beta chains originate from one sample sequenced in a study of blood T cell repertoires in COVID-19. Libraries were prepared by immunoSEQ multiplex PCR; TCRdb keeps only in-frame clonotypes and omits some of them. The repertoire has approximately 230,000 clones, approximately 84% of them found once; the top ten carry about 1.6%. Input material: PBMCs or T cells enriched from blood (not recorded which). Receptor source: a man aged 35 to 55 who had recovered from COVID-19.

The rearrangement links TRBV18 to TRBJ2-5, with a weak D call TRBD2 (5 bases). Germline CDR1 and CDR2: KGHSH and LQKENI. The CDR3 extends over 11 amino acids. V gave up 6 bases and J gave up 7 bases, with 9 bases separating them. The CDR3 coding sequence is TGTGCCAGCTCCGGGGAAGGGACCCAGTACTTC. It translates to CASSGEGTQYF.

This chain links TRBV9 with TRBJ2-5; the D gene is possibly TRBD2 (6 bases). This CDR3 is built from 19 residues. CDR1 and CDR2 from the germline V gene are SGDLS and YYNGEE. V lost 0 bases to trimming and J lost 0 bases, with 21 bases between them. The CDR3 nucleotides read TGTGCCAGCAGCGTAGGGCGGGATAGCTGGGTACCATACCAAGAGACCCAGTACTTC. Its translation is CASSVGRDSWVPYQETQYF.

V is TRBV5-1 and J is TRBJ1-2, with TRBD1 matching 9 bases. Germline CDR1 is SGHRS and CDR2 is YFSETQ. V lost 0 bases to trimming and J lost 7 bases; unmatched junction nucleotides: 7. The CDR3 totals 15 residues. DNA for the CDR3: TGCGCCAGCAGCTTGGTGGGGACAGGGACGGGTGGCTACACCTTC. It codes for CASSLVGTGTGGYTF.

Turning to this clone: Mismatch with germline at one junction end may stem from a read error. This chain uses TRBV9 with TRBJ1-4; a possible D gene is TRBD1 (5 bases). This CDR3 contains 14 residues. Germline CDR1 is SGDLS and CDR2 is YYNGEE. The CDR3 nucleotides are TGTGCCAGCAGGAAGGGGTCTCCTAACGAAAAACTGTTTTTT. This codes for CASRKGSPNEKLFF.

This chain connects TRBV4-2 to TRBJ1-1; D is uncertain. Trimming pared 0 bases from V and 1 base from J, leaving 9 bases between. Germline V gene sequence: CDR1 LGHNA, CDR2 YNFKEQ. The CDR3 length is 15 residues. As DNA, the CDR3 is TGTGCCAGCAGCCAAGATGAAACATGGAACACTGAAGCTTTCTTT. It is translated as CASSQDETWNTEAFF.

Only one count was recorded for this clone. This rearrangement joins TRBV18 to TRBJ1-5; tentative D call: TRBD1 (5 bases). The germline V gene has CDR1 KGHSH and CDR2 LQKENI. The CDR3 runs 14 residues. V was trimmed by 4 bases and J by 5 bases, leaving 12 bases between them. This CDR3 reads CASSQTEKDQPQHF. CDR3 nucleotides: TGTGCCAGCTCACAGACAGAGAAGGATCAGCCCCAGCATTTT. Full variable domain (remainder filled in from reference TRBV18 and TRBJ1-5): NAGVMQNPRHLVRRRGQEARLRCSPMKGHSHVYWYRQLPEEGLKFMVYLQKENIIDESGMPKERFSAEFPKEGPSILRIQQVVRGDSAAYFCASSQTEKDQPQHFGDGTRLSIL.

This clone was observed a handful of times. V is TRBV11-3 and J is TRBJ2-3, with TRBD2 identical over 7 bases. The CDR3 contains 17 residues. After removal of 8 bases from V and 4 bases from J, the junction contained 18 bases not matched to a gene. Per germline, CDR1 SGHNT and CDR2 YENEEA. The CDR3 coding sequence is TGTGCCAGCGCGCCAGCAAGCGGGATGGGGGTTGCAGATACGCAGTATTTT. This codes for CASAPASGMGVADTQYF.

V is TRBV5-6 and J is TRBJ2-3, with a possible D match to TRBD1 (5 bases). Germline values: CDR1 SGHDT, CDR2 YYEEEE. This CDR3 is built from 13 residues. With 6 bases removed from V and 1 base from J, the gap between germline ends came to 9 bases. DNA for the CDR3: TGTGCCAGCACTTTGACAGGCACAGATACGCAGTATTTT. Its protein product is CASTLTGTDTQYF. The whole variable domain, filled in from reference TRBV5-6 and TRBJ2-3, reads DAGVTQSPTHLIKTRGQQVTLRCSPKSGHDTVSWYQQALGQGPQFIFQYYEEEERQRGNFPDRFSGHQFPNYSSELNVNALLLGDSALYLCASTLTGTDTQYFGPGTRLTVL.

This chain connects TRBV5-4 to TRBJ2-7; D might be TRBD2 (6 bases). Looked up from germline, CDR1 is SGHNT and CDR2 is YYREEE (reference sequence). Between the trimmed V and J ends, which lost 1 base and 2 bases, there was a span of 10 bases. CDR3 length: 14 residues. The CDR3 coding sequence is TGTGCCAGCAGCTTGATTAGCGGCCCCTACGAGCAGTACTTC. Its translation: CASSLISGPYEQYF.

V and J are TRBV4-2 and TRBJ1-1; 9 bases line up with TRBD1. Germline CDR1 LGHNA, CDR2 YNFKEQ. This CDR3 region has 16 residues. The V segment lost 1 base and the J segment 9 bases; nucleotides outside the gene matches: 12. For the CDR3, the DNA is TGTGCCAGCAGCCAAGTGTGGGGAACCGGGACAGGGCAAGCTTTCTTT. It translates to CASSQVWGTGTGQAFF.

The J gene is TRBJ2-3, the V gene TRBV28, with 8 nucleotides matching TRBD1. This CDR3 region has 15 residues. V was pared by 8 bases and J by 1 base, with 8 bases of the junction left unmatched. Per germline, CDR1 MDHEN and CDR2 SYDVKM. The CDR3 DNA reads TGTGCCAGCCAACGACAGGGGAGTGGCACAGATACGCAGTATTTT. Amino acids: CASQRQGSGTDTQYF.

The chain carries TRBV29-1 and TRBJ1-1; 9 positions match TRBD1. Germline V lookup: CDR1 SQVTM, CDR2 ANQGSEA. The CDR3 has 14 amino acids. V gave up 3 bases and J gave up 4 bases; unmatched junction bases: 6. CDR3 nucleotides: TGCAGCGTTGAGGCCGGACAGGGGACCACTGAAGCTTTCTTT. Protein sequence: CSVEAGQGTTEAFF.